This entry describes one T cell receptor beta chain. This record comes from a study of CD8+ T cells in alopecia areata. The germline V gene encodes CDR1 KGHSH and CDR2 LQKENI. CDR3 size: 14 residues. The V gene lost 4 bases and the J gene lost 2 bases, with 12 bases spanning the gap. Specified treatment: oral pan-JAK inhibitor, 5-10 mg twice daily. Extraction of RNA preceded its reverse transcription into cDNA, which served as the sequencing template. The repertoire was sequenced with immunoSEQ multiplex PCR; TCRdb's copy has only in-frame clones and lacks some. The sample holds about 190,000 clones, about 60% seen once.

The sample in question was CD4+ T cells sorted from blood, obtained at week 4, from a patient treated with tofacitinib. This TCR derives from a human donor with alopecia areata. J is TRBJ2-7 and V is TRBV18; a possible D gene is TRBD1 (6 bases). Here the CDR3 DNA reads TGTGCCAGCTCACAAAGACAGGAGACCTACGAGCAGTACTTC. Protein: CASSQRQETYEQYF. The full variable domain, with the rest looked up from reference TRBV18 and TRBJ2-7, is NAGVMQNPRHLVRRRGQEARLRCSPMKGHSHVYWYRQLPEEGLKFMVYLQKENIIDESGMPKERFSAEFPKEGPSILRIQQVVRGDSAAYFCASSQRQETYEQYFGPGTRLTVT.